These T cell receptor beta chains were read from a single sample in a study of regulatory T cells in long-lasting Graves disease. TCRdb ran MiXCR on the multiplex PCR reads and lists one entry per CDR3 protein. This repertoire shows some 410,000 distinct CDR3 sequences, 15% to 20% found once; its top ten account for about 10%. The same data also went into a second study, on T cells in Graves' hyperthyroidism and ophthalmopathy.

Sequenced material: peripheral blood mononuclear cells (PBMCs), taken at new diagnosis, from a patient treated with antithyroid drugs. The receptors originated from a woman in her 30s with Graves disease. Both conserved end residues are part of each CDR3. Each record gives: CDR3 protein, CDR3 DNA, clone size, V gene, D gene, J gene. D genes are given only for firm matches. Only part of the rows carry a size: once, few, many, or a class if the clone is expanded.

CDR3 protein: CASSSEPGLGYGYTF; CDR3 DNA: TGTGCCAGCAGCTCAGAGCCGGGACTTGGCTATGGCTACACCTTC; clone size: once; V gene: TRBV6-1; D gene: .; J gene: TRBJ1-2
CDR3 protein: CASSLTSGQGRQGDATRNGYTF; CDR3 DNA: TGTGCCAGCAGTTTAACATCGGGACAGGGACGTCAGGGCGACGCCACGCGTAATGGCTACACCTTC; clone size: many; V gene: TRBV12-3/TRBV12-4; D gene: TRBD1; J gene: TRBJ1-2
CDR3 protein: CSARGTTLGELFF; CDR3 DNA: TGCAGTGCTAGGGGGACGACTTTGGGGGAGCTGTTTTTT; clone size: few; V gene: TRBV20-1; D gene: .; J gene: TRBJ2-2
CDR3 protein: CASSPIVSYNSPLHF; CDR3 DNA: TGTGCCAGCAGCCCGATTGTCTCCTATAATTCACCCCTCCACTTT; clone size: .; V gene: TRBV6-2/TRBV6-3; D gene: .; J gene: TRBJ1-6
CDR3 protein: CASSLSFSYNEQFF; CDR3 DNA: TGTGCCAGCAGCCTCAGCTTCTCCTACAATGAGCAGTTCTTC; clone size: many; V gene: TRBV11-2; D gene: .; J gene: TRBJ2-1
CDR3 protein: CASSFLGREVF; CDR3 DNA: TGTGCCAGCAGCTTTCTAGGCCGAGAGGTATTC; clone size: many; V gene: TRBV7-9; D gene: .; J gene: TRBJ1-2
CDR3 protein: CSARGAGVTYNEQFF; CDR3 DNA: TGCAGTGCTAGAGGAGCGGGAGTAACCTACAATGAGCAGTTCTTC; clone size: many; V gene: TRBV20-1; D gene: TRBD2; J gene: TRBJ2-1
CDR3 protein: CASSLGQGLWEQYF; CDR3 DNA: TGCGCCAGCAGCCTAGGACAGGGGCTTTGGGAGCAGTACTTC; clone size: .; V gene: TRBV5-1; D gene: TRBD1; J gene: TRBJ2-7
CDR3 protein: CASGRGRVETQYF; CDR3 DNA: TGTGCCAGCGGTAGGGGCCGCGTAGAGACCCAGTACTTC; clone size: many; V gene: TRBV2; D gene: .; J gene: TRBJ2-5
CDR3 protein: CASSLASGQGIWGSYEQYF; CDR3 DNA: TGTGCCAGCAGCTTAGCTTCGGGACAGGGGATTTGGGGCTCCTACGAGCAGTACTTC; clone size: .; V gene: TRBV7-9; D gene: TRBD1; J gene: TRBJ2-7
CDR3 protein: CASSYSGDRANEQFF; CDR3 DNA: TGTGCCAGCAGTTACTCAGGGGACAGGGCCAATGAGCAGTTCTTC; clone size: .; V gene: TRBV6-5; D gene: TRBD1; J gene: TRBJ2-1
CDR3 protein: CASSPGQNTGELFF; CDR3 DNA: TGTGCCAGCAGCCCGGGACAGAACACCGGGGAGCTGTTTTTT; clone size: many; V gene: TRBV13; D gene: .; J gene: TRBJ2-2
CDR3 protein: CSARVGADAGGQPQHF; CDR3 DNA: TGCAGTGCTAGAGTTGGGGCGGATGCGGGGGGTCAGCCCCAGCATTTT; clone size: .; V gene: TRBV20-1; D gene: .; J gene: TRBJ1-5
CDR3 protein: CASSFQEQETQYF; CDR3 DNA: TGTGCCAGCAGCTTCCAGGAACAAGAGACCCAGTACTTC; clone size: many; V gene: TRBV7-8; D gene: .; J gene: TRBJ2-5
CDR3 protein: CASSEALQGRAGDGYTF; CDR3 DNA: TGTGCCAGCAGTGAAGCGCTTCAAGGCAGGGCGGGGGATGGCTACACCTTC; clone size: many; V gene: TRBV6-1; D gene: .; J gene: TRBJ1-2
CDR3 protein: CATSRDLTATYEQYF; CDR3 DNA: TGTGCCACCAGCAGAGATCTTACGGCTACCTACGAGCAGTACTTC; clone size: many; V gene: TRBV15; D gene: .; J gene: TRBJ2-7
CDR3 protein: CASSSGTGEAFF; CDR3 DNA: TGTGCCAGCAGCTCAGGTACAGGTGAAGCTTTCTTT; clone size: many; V gene: TRBV11-2; D gene: .; J gene: TRBJ1-1
CDR3 protein: CASSFIGAADEQFF; CDR3 DNA: TGCGCCAGCAGCTTTATAGGTGCCGCGGATGAGCAGTTCTTC; clone size: few; V gene: TRBV4-1; D gene: .; J gene: TRBJ2-1
CDR3 protein: CASSLPAGGVDTQYF; CDR3 DNA: TGTGCCAGCAGCTTACCTGCGGGAGGTGTGGATACGCAGTATTTT; clone size: .; V gene: TRBV7-6; D gene: TRBD2; J gene: TRBJ2-3
CDR3 protein: CASSLEQGSTQYF; CDR3 DNA: TGTGCCAGCAGCTTAGAACAGGGGAGTACCCAGTACTTC; clone size: many; V gene: TRBV7-9; D gene: TRBD1; J gene: TRBJ2-5
CDR3 protein: CASSRGQGSYNEQFF; CDR3 DNA: TGTGCCAGCAGCAGGGGACAGGGTTCCTACAATGAGCAGTTCTTC; clone size: many; V gene: TRBV5-6; D gene: TRBD1; J gene: TRBJ2-1
CDR3 protein: CASSLTGGYGYGYTF; CDR3 DNA: TGCGCCAGCAGCCTGACAGGGGGCTATGGATATGGCTACACCTTC; clone size: once; V gene: TRBV5-1; D gene: TRBD1; J gene: TRBJ1-2
CDR3 protein: CASSFVQNTGELFF; CDR3 DNA: TGTGCCAGCAGTTTTGTGCAGAACACCGGGGAGCTGTTTTTT; clone size: many; V gene: TRBV28; D gene: .; J gene: TRBJ2-2
CDR3 protein: CASSPKTGKETQYF; CDR3 DNA: TGTGCCAGCTCACCGAAGACGGGAAAAGAGACCCAGTACTTC; clone size: .; V gene: TRBV18; D gene: .; J gene: TRBJ2-5
CDR3 protein: CATSDNPWVTSGNGGTDTQYF; CDR3 DNA: TGTGCCACCAGTGACAACCCGTGGGTGACTAGCGGGAATGGAGGAACAGATACGCAGTATTTT; clone size: few; V gene: TRBV24-1; D gene: TRBD2; J gene: TRBJ2-3
CDR3 protein: CASSEGTSAGREQFF; CDR3 DNA: TGTGCCAGCAGCGAGGGGACTAGCGCTGGAAGGGAGCAGTTCTTC; clone size: .; V gene: TRBV9; D gene: TRBD2; J gene: TRBJ2-1
CDR3 protein: CASSRWTGSNQPQHF; CDR3 DNA: TGTGCCAGCAGCCGATGGACGGGCTCCAATCAGCCCCAGCATTTT; clone size: .; V gene: TRBV6-1; D gene: .; J gene: TRBJ1-5
CDR3 protein: CASSPAWGSYSYEQYF; CDR3 DNA: TGTGCCAGCAGTCCGGCTTGGGGGAGCTACAGCTACGAGCAGTACTTC; clone size: many; V gene: TRBV28; D gene: .; J gene: TRBJ2-7
CDR3 protein: CASSITSNEQFF; CDR3 DNA: TGTGCCAGTAGTATTACTAGTAATGAGCAGTTCTTC; clone size: .; V gene: TRBV19; D gene: .; J gene: TRBJ2-1
CDR3 protein: CASGQDTGNYGYTF; CDR3 DNA: TGTGCCAGCGGCCAAGATACGGGAAACTATGGCTACACCTTC; clone size: .; V gene: TRBV3-1; D gene: .; J gene: TRBJ1-2
CDR3 protein: CASSQDRVNTEVFF; CDR3 DNA: TGCGCCAGCAGCCAAGATAGGGTAAACACTGAAGTTTTCTTT; clone size: .; V gene: TRBV4-3; D gene: .; J gene: TRBJ1-1
CDR3 protein: CASSLTSGGVYEQYF; CDR3 DNA: TGTGCCAGCAGCCTAACTAGCGGAGGTGTCTACGAGCAGTACTTC; clone size: .; V gene: TRBV9; D gene: TRBD2; J gene: TRBJ2-7
CDR3 protein: CASSPHSGRPGEQYF; CDR3 DNA: TGTGCCAGTAGTCCTCACTCAGGTCGTCCTGGCGAGCAGTACTTC; clone size: few; V gene: TRBV19; D gene: .; J gene: TRBJ2-7
CDR3 protein: CASSYEQYF; CDR3 DNA: TGTGCCAGCAGCTACGAGCAGTACTTC; clone size: many; V gene: TRBV28; D gene: .; J gene: TRBJ2-7
CDR3 protein: CASSQDGADTQYF; CDR3 DNA: TGTGCCAGCAGCCAAGATGGAGCAGATACGCAGTATTTT; clone size: .; V gene: TRBV14; D gene: .; J gene: TRBJ2-3
CDR3 protein: CASSPGLVNEQYF; CDR3 DNA: TGCGCCAGCAGCCCGGGACTAGTTAACGAGCAGTACTTC; clone size: .; V gene: TRBV5-1; D gene: TRBD2; J gene: TRBJ2-7
CDR3 protein: CASSQDPPRGTWHEKLFF; CDR3 DNA: TGCGCCAGCAGCCAAGACCCCCCGAGGGGGACATGGCATGAAAAACTGTTTTTT; clone size: few; V gene: TRBV4-3; D gene: .; J gene: TRBJ1-4
CDR3 protein: CASSAPGQGAFDGYTF; CDR3 DNA: TGTGCCAGCAGTGCACCGGGACAGGGGGCTTTCGATGGCTACACCTTC; clone size: many; V gene: TRBV28; D gene: TRBD1; J gene: TRBJ1-2
CDR3 protein: CASSVGVADTQYF; CDR3 DNA: TGTGCCAGCAGTGTTGGGGTTGCAGATACGCAGTATTTT; clone size: many; V gene: TRBV28; D gene: .; J gene: TRBJ2-3
CDR3 protein: CASSEDMWGGVF; CDR3 DNA: TGTGCCAGCAGTGAAGACATGTGGGGGGGGGTCTTC; clone size: many; V gene: TRBV2; D gene: TRBD2; J gene: TRBJ2-1
CDR3 protein: CASSQPRGLGTNQETQYF; CDR3 DNA: TGCGCCAGCAGCCAGCCAAGGGGGCTCGGGACGAACCAAGAGACCCAGTACTTC; clone size: .; V gene: TRBV4-1; D gene: TRBD1; J gene: TRBJ2-5